This TCR beta chain was retrieved from a study of T cell responses to AZD1222 COVID-19 vaccine. Assay used: immunoSEQ multiplex PCR; TCRdb lists only in-frame clones, some missing. The repertoire holds approximately 170,000 clones, with 85% to 95% as singletons. CDR1 is SGHTA, CDR2 FQGNSA, per germline. V was shortened by 11 bases and J by 3 bases, with 11 bases between the two germline ends. The CDR3 is 12 amino acids. This specimen was peripheral blood, taken on day 0 of AZD1222 vaccination. The chain uses TRBV7-2 and TRBJ1-3, with no clear D. This receptor was obtained from an adult in good health. The CDR3 bases are TGTGCCTCGGGGAACTATGGAAACACCATATATTTT. Amino acids: CASGNYGNTIYF.